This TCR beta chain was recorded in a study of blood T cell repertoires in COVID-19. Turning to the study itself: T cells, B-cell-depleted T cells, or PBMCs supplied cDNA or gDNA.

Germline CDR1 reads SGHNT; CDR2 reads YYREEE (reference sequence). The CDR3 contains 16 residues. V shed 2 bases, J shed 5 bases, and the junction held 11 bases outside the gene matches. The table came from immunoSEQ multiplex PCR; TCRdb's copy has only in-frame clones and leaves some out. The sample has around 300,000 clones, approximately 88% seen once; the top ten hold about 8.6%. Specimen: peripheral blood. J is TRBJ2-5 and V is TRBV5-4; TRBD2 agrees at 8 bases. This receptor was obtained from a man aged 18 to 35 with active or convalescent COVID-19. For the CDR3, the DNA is TGTGCCAGCAGCTTCTATTCCGGGACTAGTAAGGAGACCCAGTACTTC. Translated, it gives CASSFYSGTSKETQYF.